This T cell receptor beta chain derives from a study of neurological immune-mediated disorders (dated by TCRdb to about 2019). In terms of the full investigation: Using UMI-based sequencing, the study compared peripheral blood TCR-beta repertoires from patients with HTLV-I-associated myelopathy (HAM/TSP), patients with multiple sclerosis, and healthy controls. Alongside PBMC samples, the set of some 98 TCR-beta libraries contained longitudinal samples, technical triplicates, and paired CD4+ and CD8+ T-cell subsets that had been sorted. The cohort included some 70 subjects: about 15 with HAM/TSP, about 34 with multiple sclerosis, and around 20 healthy controls.

cDNA was synthesized by template-switch 5'RACE using a primer with a 10-nucleotide random unique molecular identifier that tagged each TCR transcript. Every sequencing run yielded over 170 million TCR-beta sequences covering 15-18 subjects. The RNeasy kit was used to extract total RNA. TCR-beta VDJ regions were amplified with primers for the TCR constant region and the 5'RACE anchor, using the KAPA Real-time Library Amplification kit. Sample indexes and Illumina adaptors were added in a first PCR, after which library yield was increased in a second PCR. After purification with Ampure beads, the TCR product of roughly 650 bp was size-selected on a 2% E-gel SizeSelection system. Library quality was checked on a Bioanalyzer, concentration was measured with Qubit, and libraries were quantified with the Kapa Library Quantification kit before pooling. An Illumina HiSeq 2500 sequenced the libraries paired-end 2 x 150 bp. To increase sequence diversity, about 25-31% phiX was spiked into each library pool. The paper's data handling went like this. The UMI-based MiGEC pipeline processed quality-filtered reads and removed over 75% of raw TCR sequences during error correction. VDJ genes were aligned to IMGT germline references, and each clonotype was defined by a unique CDR3 amino acid sequence together with V-J genes. VDJtools evaluated clonal expansion, Shannon diversity and CDR3 relatedness (CalcPairwiseDistances, ClusterSamples); CLCbio workbench built phylogenetic trees. Using coefficient-of-variation modelling across technical triplicates, the study counted a clone as expanded if it had at least 8 unique UMIs. TCRdb handled the public reads itself, with Q25 trimming in fastp and clone calling in MiXCR, and kept productive beta chains. Here each entry gathers all rows of one CDR3 protein and keeps the most common genes and DNA. V and J calls and clone size were set by TCRdb, not the authors. The sample table contains 72,000 or so distinct CDR3 sequences; only one count was recorded for about 15% of them. 15% of the sample is taken by the ten largest.

The healthy controls were volunteers from blood banks in Maryland, USA. Unsorted PBMC libraries were generated from 2 million PBMCs stored in RNAlater at -80 °C until RNA extraction. PBMCs were separated from peripheral blood using Ficoll-Hypaque density gradient centrifugation and then cryopreserved in liquid nitrogen. Points on this clonotype: It has no known antigen specificity. Within one base of it there is no much larger clone, and no base qualities were kept.

The study at large found these results: TCR clonal expansion was greatest in HAM/TSP patients and smallest in MS patients, who ranked below even healthy controls. Expanded clones from different subjects shared no identical CDR3 amino acid sequences, which suggests that TCR-beta repertoires were private in all groups.

What was sequenced was PBMCs. This TCR was recovered from a woman aged 40 to 49 in good health.

The bases are TGTGCCAGCAGCTTGGTGCGGGGGGGCTTGACAGATACGCAGTATTTT. Its translation is CASSLVRGGLTDTQYF. The sequence joins TRBV5-4 to TRBJ2-3; the central 9 bases match TRBD2. Inclusive of the bounding cysteine and phenylalanine, the CDR3 is 16 residues long. The read is trimmed to its CDR3 DNA, 48 bases read in frame from base 1. Unmatched junction bases come to 5, with V trimmed by 0 bases and J by 3 bases. Based on the germline V gene (reference sequence), the CDR1 and CDR2 sequences are SGHNT and YYREEE.